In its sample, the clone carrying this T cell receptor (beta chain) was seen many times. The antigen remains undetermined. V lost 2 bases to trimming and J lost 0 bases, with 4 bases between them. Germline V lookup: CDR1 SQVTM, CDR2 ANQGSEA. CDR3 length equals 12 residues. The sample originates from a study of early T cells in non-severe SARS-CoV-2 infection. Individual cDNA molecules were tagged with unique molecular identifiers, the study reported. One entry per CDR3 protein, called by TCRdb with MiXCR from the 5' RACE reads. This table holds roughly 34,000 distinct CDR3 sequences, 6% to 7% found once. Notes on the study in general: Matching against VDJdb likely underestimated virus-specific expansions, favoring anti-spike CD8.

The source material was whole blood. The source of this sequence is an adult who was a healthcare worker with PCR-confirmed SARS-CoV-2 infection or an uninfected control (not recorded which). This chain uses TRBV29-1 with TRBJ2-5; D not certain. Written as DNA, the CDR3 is TGCAGCGTTGAAAGATACCAAGAGACCCAGTACTTC. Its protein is CSVERYQETQYF.